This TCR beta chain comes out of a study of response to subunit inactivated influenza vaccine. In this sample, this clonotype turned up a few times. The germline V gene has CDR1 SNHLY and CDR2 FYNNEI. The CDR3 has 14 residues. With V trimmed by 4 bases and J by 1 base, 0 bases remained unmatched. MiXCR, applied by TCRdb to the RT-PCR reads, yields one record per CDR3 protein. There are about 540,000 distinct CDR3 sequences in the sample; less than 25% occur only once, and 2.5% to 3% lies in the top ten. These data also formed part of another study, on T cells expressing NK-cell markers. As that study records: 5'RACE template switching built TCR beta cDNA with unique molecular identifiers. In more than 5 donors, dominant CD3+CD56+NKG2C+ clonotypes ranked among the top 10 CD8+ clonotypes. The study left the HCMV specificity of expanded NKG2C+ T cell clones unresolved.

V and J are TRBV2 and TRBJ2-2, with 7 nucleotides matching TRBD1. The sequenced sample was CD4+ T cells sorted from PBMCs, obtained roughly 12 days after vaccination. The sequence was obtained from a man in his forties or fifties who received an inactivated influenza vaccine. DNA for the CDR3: TGTGCCAGCAGTGGGACAGGGAACACCGGGGAGCTGTTTTTT. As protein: CASSGTGNTGELFF.